Described below is a single T cell receptor (beta chain) sequence and its context. This sample was included in a study of blood T cell repertoires in COVID-19. Germline lookup yields CDR1 LNHDA and CDR2 SQIVND (reference sequence). The length of the CDR3 is 15 residues. Trimming shortened V by 4 bases and J by 0 bases, and 10 bases separated the two germline ends. The repertoire was sequenced with immunoSEQ multiplex PCR; TCRdb's copy has only in-frame clones and lacks some. The sample includes over 200,000 clones, 75% to 90% of them seen just once. The receptor comes from a human donor in a cohort sampled during active COVID-19. J is TRBJ2-4 and V is TRBV19; D not resolved. Sequenced sample: peripheral blood. The DNA for the CDR3 is TGTGCCAGTAGTACCACTCTTCTAGCCAAAAACATTCAGTACTTC. Amino acids: CASSTTLLAKNIQYF.